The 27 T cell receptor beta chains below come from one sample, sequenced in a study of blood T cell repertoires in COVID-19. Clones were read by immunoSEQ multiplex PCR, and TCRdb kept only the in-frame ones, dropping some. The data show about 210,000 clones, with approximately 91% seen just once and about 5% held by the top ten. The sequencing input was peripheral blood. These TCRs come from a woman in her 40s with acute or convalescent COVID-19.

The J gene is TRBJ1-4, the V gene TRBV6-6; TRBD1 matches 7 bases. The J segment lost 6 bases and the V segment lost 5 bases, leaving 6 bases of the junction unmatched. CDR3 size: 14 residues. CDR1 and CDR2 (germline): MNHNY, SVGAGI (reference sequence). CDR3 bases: TGTGCCAGCAGTACAGGGGAGGTTCATGAAAAACTGTTTTTT. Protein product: CASSTGEVHEKLFF.

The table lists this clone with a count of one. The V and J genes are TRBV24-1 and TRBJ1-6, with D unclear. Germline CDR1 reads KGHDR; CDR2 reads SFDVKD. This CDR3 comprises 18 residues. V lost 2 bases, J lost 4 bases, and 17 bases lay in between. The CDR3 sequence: CATSDSRTATRYNSPLHF. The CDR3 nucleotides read TGTGCCACCAGTGATTCCCGGACTGCCACCCGATATAATTCACCCCTCCACTTT.

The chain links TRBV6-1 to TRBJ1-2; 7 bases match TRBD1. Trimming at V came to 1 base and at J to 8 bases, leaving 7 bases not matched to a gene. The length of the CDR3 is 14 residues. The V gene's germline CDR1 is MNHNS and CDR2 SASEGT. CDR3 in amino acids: CASSEGGTARGYTF. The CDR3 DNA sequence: TGTGCCAGCAGTGAAGGGGGGACAGCTCGCGGCTACACCTTC.

The CDR3 sequence is CASTDYSYGYTF. DNA for the CDR3: TGTGCCAGCACCGACTATAGCTATGGCTACACCTTC. This sequence joins TRBV6-5 and TRBJ1-2; D unresolved. CDR1 MNHEY and CDR2 SVGAGI come from the germline V gene. The ends were cut back, 7 bases at V and 4 bases at J, with 10 bases in the middle. This CDR3 has 12 amino acids.

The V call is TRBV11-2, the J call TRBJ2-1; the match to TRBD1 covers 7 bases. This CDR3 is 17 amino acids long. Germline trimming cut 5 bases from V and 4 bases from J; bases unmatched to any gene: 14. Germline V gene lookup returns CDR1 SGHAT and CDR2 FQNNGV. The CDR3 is CASSPRTGLSLYNEQFF. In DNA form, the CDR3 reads TGTGCCAGCAGCCCCCGGACAGGTTTATCCCTTTACAATGAGCAGTTCTTC. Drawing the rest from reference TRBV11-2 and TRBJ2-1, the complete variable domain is EAGVAQSPRYKIIEKRQSVAFWCNPISGHATLYWYQQILGQGPKLLIQFQNNGVVDDSQLPKDRFSAERLKGVDSTLKIQPAKLEDSAVYLCASSPRTGLSLYNEQFFGPGTRLTVL.

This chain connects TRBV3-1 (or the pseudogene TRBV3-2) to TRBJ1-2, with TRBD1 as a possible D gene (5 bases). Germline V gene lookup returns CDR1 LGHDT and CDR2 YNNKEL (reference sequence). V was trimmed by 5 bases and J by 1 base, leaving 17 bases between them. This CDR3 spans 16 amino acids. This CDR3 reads CASSSSWKGNNYGYTF. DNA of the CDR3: TGTGCCAGCAGCTCCAGTTGGAAGGGGAATAACTATGGCTACACCTTC.

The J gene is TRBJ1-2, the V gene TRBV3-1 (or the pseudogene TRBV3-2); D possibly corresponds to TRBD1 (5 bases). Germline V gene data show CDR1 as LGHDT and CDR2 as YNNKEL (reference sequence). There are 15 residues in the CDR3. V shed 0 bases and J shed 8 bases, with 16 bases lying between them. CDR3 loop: CASSQDRSRVKGYTF. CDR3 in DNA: TGTGCCAGCAGCCAAGATCGGTCCAGGGTAAAGGGCTACACCTTC.

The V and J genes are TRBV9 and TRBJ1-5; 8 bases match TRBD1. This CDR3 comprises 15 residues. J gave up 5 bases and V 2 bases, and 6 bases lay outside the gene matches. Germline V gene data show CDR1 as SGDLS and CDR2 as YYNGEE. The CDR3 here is CASSVQGARDQPQHF. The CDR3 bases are TGTGCCAGCAGCGTGCAGGGGGCGCGAGATCAGCCCCAGCATTTT.

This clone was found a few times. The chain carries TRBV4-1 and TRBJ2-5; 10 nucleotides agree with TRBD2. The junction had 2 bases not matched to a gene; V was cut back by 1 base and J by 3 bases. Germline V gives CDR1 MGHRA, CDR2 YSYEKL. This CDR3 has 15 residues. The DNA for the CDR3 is TGCGCCAGCAGCCAAGTTGGACTAGCGGAAGAGACCCAGTACTTC. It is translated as CASSQVGLAEETQYF.

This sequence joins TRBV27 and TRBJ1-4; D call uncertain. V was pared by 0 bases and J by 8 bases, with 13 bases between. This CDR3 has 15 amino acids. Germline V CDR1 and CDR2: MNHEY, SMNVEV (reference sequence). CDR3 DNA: TGTGCCAGCAGTTTATCGTTGGGTTCGGGGGAAAAACTGTTTTTT. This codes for CASSLSLGSGEKLFF.

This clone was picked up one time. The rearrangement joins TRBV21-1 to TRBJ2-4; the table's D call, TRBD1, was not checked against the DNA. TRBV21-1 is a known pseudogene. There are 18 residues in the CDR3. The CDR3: CASSLRSGTGGSKNIQYF. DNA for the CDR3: TGTGCCAGCAGCTTACGGTCCGGGACAGGGGGGTCCAAAAACATTCAGTACTTC.

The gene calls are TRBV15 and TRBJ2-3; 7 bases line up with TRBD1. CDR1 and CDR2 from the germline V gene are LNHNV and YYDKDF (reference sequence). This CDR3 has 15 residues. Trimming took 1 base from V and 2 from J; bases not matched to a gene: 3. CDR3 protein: CATSRVQGITDTQYF. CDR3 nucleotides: TGTGCCACCAGCAGAGTACAGGGGATCACAGATACGCAGTATTTT. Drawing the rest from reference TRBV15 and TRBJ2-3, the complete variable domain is DAMVIQNPRYQVTQFGKPVTLSCSQTLNHNVMYWYQQKSSQAPKLLFHYYDKDFNNEADTPDNFQSRRPNTSFCFLDIRSPGLGDTAMYLCATSRVQGITDTQYFGPGTRLTVL.

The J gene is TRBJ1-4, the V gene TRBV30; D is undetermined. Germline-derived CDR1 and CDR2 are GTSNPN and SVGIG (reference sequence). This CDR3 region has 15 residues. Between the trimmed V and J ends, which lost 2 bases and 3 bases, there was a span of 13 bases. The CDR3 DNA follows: TGTGCCTGGAGTATCAGGAAGGCCGCTAATGAAAAACTGTTTTTT. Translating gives CAWSIRKAANEKLFF. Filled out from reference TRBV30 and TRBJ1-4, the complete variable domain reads SQTIHQWPATLVQPVGSPLSLECTVEGTSNPNLYWYRQAAGRGLQLLFYSVGIGQISSEVPQNLSASRPQDRQFILSSKKLLLSDSGFYLCAWSIRKAANEKLFFGSGTQLSVL.

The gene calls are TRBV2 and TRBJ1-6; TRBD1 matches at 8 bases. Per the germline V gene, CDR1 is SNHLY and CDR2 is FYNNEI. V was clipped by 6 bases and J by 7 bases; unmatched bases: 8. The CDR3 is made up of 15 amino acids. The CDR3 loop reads CASSLRDRLNSPLHF. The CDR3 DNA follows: TGTGCCAGCAGCCTCCGGGACAGGCTAAATTCACCCCTCCACTTT.

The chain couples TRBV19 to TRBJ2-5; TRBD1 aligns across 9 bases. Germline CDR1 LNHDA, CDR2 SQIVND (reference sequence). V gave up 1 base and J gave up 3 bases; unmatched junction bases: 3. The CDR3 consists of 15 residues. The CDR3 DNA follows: TGTGCCAGTAGTATAGTCTGGACAGGGGAAGAGACCCAGTACTTC. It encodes CASSIVWTGEETQYF. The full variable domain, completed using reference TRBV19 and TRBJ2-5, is DGGITQSPKYLFRKEGQNVTLSCEQNLNHDAMYWYRQDPGQGLRLIYYSQIVNDFQKGDIAEGYSVSREKKESFPLTVTSAQKNPTAFYLCASSIVWTGEETQYFGPGTRLLVL.

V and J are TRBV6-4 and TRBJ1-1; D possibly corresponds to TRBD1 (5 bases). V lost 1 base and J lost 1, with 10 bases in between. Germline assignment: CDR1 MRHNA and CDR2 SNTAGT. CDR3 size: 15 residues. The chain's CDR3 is CASSDLAGRNTEAFF. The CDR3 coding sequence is TGTGCCAGCAGTGACTTGGCAGGGCGGAACACTGAAGCTTTCTTT.

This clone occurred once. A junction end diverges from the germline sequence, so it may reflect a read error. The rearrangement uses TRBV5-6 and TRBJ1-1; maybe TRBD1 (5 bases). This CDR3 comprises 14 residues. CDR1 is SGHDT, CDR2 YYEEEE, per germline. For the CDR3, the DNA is TGTGCCAGCAGCTTGCAGGGTCCGAACTCTGAAGCTTTCTTT. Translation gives CASSLQGPNSEAFF.

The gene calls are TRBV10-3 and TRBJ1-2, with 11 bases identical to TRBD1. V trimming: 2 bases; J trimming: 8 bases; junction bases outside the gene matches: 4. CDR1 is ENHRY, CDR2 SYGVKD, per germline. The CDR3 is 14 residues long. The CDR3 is CAISETRTGGGYTF. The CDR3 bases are TGTGCCATCAGTGAGACAAGGACAGGGGGCGGCTACACCTTC.

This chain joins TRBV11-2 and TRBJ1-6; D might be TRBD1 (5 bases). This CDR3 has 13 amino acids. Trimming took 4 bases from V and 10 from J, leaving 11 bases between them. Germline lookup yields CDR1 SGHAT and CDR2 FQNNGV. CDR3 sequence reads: CASSSEGVSPLHF. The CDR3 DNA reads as TGTGCCAGCAGCTCCGAAGGGGTCTCACCCCTCCACTTT.

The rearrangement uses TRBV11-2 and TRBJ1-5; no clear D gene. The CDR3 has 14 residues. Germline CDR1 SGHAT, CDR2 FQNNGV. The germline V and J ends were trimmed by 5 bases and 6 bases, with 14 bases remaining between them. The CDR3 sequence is CASSPRAGGQPQHF. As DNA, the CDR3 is TGTGCCAGCAGCCCGAGGGCGGGAGGTCAGCCCCAGCATTTT.

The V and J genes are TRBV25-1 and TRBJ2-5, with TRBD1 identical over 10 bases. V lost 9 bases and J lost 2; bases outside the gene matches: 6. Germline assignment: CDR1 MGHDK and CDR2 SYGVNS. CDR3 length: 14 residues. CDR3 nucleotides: TGTGCCAGTGCCCCGGGACAGGGGCAAGAGACCCAGTACTTC. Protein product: CASAPGQGQETQYF.

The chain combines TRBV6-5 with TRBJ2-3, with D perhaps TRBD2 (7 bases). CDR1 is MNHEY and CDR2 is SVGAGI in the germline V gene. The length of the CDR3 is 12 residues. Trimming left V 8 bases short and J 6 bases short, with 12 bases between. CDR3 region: CASAGGADTQYF. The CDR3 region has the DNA TGTGCCAGCGCTGGGGGGGCGGATACGCAGTATTTT.

CDR3 in amino acids: CASREQGVYNSPLHF. For the CDR3, the DNA is TGTGCCAGTCGGGAACAGGGAGTCTATAATTCACCCCTCCACTTT. The V and J genes are TRBV19 and TRBJ1-6, with D possibly TRBD1 on 6 matching bases. In germline, CDR1 is LNHDA, CDR2 SQIVND (reference sequence). V lost 8 bases, J lost 3 bases, and 14 bases lay in between. The CDR3 sequence is 15 residues long.

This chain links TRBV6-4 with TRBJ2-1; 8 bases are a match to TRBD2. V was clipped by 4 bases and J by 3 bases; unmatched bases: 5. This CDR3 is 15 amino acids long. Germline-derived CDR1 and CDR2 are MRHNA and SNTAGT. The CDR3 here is CASSARGGIYNEQFF. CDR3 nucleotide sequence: TGTGCCAGCAGTGCCCGGGGGGGCATCTACAATGAGCAGTTCTTC.

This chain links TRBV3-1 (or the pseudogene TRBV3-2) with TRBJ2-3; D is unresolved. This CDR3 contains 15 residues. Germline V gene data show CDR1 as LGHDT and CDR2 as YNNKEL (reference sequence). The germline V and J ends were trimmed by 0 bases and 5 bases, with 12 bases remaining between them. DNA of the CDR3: TGTGCCAGCAGCCAAGATTCCCTAGGTATAGATACGCAGTATTTT. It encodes CASSQDSLGIDTQYF.

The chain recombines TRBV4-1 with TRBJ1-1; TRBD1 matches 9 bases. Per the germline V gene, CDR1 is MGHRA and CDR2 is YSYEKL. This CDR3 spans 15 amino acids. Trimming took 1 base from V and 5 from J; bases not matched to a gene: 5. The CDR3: CASSQADRGRTEAFF. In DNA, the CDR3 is TGCGCCAGCAGCCAAGCGGACAGGGGAAGGACTGAAGCTTTCTTT.

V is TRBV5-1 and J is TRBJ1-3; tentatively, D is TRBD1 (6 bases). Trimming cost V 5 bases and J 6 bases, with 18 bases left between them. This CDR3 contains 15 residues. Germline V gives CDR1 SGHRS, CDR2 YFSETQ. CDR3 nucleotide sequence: TGCGCCAGCAGATCGGGGGGACAATTGGAAAACACCATATATTTT. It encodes CASRSGGQLENTIYF.